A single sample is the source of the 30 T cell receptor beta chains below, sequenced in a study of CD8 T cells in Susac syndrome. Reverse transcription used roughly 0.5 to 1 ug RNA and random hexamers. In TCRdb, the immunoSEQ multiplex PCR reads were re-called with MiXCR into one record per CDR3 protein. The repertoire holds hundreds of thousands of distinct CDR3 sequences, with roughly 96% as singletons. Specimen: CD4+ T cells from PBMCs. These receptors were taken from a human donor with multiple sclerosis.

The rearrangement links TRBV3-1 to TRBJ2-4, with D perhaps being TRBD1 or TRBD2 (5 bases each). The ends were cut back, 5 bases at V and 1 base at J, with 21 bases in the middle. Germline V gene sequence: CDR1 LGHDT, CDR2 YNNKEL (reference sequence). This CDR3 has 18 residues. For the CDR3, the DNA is TGTGCCAGCAGCTCCCGGGATAGGGGAAGGGTGGCCAAAAACATTCAGTACTTC. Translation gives CASSSRDRGRVAKNIQYF.

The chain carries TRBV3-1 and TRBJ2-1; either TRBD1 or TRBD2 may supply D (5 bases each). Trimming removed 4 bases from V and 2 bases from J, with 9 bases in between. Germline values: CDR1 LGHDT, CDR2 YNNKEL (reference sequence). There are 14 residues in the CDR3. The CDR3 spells CASSRDPPYNEQFF. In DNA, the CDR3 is TGTGCCAGCAGCCGGGACCCGCCCTACAATGAGCAGTTCTTC.

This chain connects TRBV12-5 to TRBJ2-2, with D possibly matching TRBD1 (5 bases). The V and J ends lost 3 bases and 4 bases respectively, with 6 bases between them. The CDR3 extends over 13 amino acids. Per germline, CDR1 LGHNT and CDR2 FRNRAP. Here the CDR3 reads CASGFRGTGELFF. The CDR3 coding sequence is TGTGCTAGTGGTTTTAGGGGCACCGGGGAGCTGTTTTTT.

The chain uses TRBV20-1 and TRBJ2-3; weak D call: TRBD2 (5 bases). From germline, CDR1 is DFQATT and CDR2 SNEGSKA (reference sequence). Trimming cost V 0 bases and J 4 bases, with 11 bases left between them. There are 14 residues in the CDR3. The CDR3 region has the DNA TGCAGTGCTAGAGACCCCATCGGGGCAGATACGCAGTATTTT. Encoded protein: CSARDPIGADTQYF.

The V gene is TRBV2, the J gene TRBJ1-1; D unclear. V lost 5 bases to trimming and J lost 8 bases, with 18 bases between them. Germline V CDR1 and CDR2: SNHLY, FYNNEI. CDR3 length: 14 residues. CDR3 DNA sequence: TGTGCCAGCAGTCTGTTCGCCCGTCTCGGGGAAGCTTTCTTT. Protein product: CASSLFARLGEAFF. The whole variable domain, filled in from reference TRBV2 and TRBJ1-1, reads EPEVTQTPSHQVTQMGQEVILRCVPISNHLYFYWYRQILGQKVEFLVSFYNNEISEKSEIFDDQFSVERPDGSNFTLKIRSTKLEDSAMYFCASSLFARLGEAFFGQGTRLTVV.

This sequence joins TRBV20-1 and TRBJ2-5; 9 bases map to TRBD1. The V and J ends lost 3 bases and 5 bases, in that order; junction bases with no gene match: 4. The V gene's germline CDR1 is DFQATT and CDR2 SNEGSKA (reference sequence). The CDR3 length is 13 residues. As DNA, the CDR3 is TGCAGTGCTAGCACAGGGACAGGGGAGACCCAGTACTTC. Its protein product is CSASTGTGETQYF.

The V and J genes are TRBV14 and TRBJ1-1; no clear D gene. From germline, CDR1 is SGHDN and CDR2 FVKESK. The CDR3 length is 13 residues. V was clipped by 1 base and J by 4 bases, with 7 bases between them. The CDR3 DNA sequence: TGTGCCAGCAGCCAAGCACGGGTCACTGAAGCTTTCTTT. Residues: CASSQARVTEAFF.

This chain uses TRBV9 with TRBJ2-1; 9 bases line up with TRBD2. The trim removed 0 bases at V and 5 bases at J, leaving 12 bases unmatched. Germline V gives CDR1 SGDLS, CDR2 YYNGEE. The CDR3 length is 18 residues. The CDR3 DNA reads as TGTGCCAGCAGCGTAGGGGTCGGAGCGGGAGGCCTAAACAATGAGCAGTTCTTC. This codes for CASSVGVGAGGLNNEQFF. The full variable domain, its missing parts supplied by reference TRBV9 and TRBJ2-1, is DSGVTQTPKHLITATGQRVTLRCSPRSGDLSVYWYQQSLDQGLQFLIQYYNGEERAKGNILERFSAQQFPDLHSELNLSSLELGDSALYFCASSVGVGAGGLNNEQFFGPGTRLTVL.

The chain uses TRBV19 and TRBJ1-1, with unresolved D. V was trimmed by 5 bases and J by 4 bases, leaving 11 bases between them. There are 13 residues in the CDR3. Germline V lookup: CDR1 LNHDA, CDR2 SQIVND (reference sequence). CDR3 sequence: CASSGDRATEAFF. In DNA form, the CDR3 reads TGTGCCAGTAGTGGGGATAGGGCCACTGAAGCTTTCTTT.

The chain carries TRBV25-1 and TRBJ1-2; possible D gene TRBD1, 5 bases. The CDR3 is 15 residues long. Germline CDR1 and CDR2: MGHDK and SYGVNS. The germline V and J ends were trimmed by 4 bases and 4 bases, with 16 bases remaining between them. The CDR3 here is CASSGSRGDAYGYTF. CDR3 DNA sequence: TGTGCCAGCAGTGGATCAAGAGGGGATGCCTATGGCTACACCTTC.

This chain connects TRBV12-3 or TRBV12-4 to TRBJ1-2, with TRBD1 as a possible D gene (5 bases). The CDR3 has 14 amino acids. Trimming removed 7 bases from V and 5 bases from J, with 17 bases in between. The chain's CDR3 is CASTPGGATYGYTF. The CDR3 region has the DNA TGTGCCAGCACCCCCGGCGGGGCGACATATGGCTACACCTTC.

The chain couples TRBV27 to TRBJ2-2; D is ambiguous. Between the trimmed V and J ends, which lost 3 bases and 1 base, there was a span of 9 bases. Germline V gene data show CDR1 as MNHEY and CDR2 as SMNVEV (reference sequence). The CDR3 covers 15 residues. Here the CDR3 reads CASSFNWLNTGELFF. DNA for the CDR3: TGTGCCAGCAGTTTCAACTGGTTGAACACCGGGGAGCTGTTTTTT.

In DNA, the CDR3 is TGCGCCAGCAGCTTGGGCGGGAGGGCCGAAGAGACCCAGTACTTC. Protein sequence: CASSLGGRAEETQYF. This sequence joins TRBV5-1 and TRBJ2-5; TRBD2 matches 9 bases. The CDR3 totals 15 residues. The trim removed 0 bases at V and 3 bases at J, leaving 3 bases unmatched. CDR1 is SGHRS and CDR2 is YFSETQ in the germline V gene.

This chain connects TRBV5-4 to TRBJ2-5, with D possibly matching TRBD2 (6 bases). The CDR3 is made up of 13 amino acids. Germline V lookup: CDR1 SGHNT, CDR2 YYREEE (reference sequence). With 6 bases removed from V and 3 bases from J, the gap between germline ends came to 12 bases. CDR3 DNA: TGTGCCAGCACTTCCCGGGGGAAAGAGACCCAGTACTTC. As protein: CASTSRGKETQYF. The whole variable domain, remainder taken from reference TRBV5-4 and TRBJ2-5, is ETGVTQSPTHLIKTRGQQVTLRCSSQSGHNTVSWYQQALGQGPQFIFQYYREEENGRGNFPPRFSGLQFPNYSSELNVNALELDDSALYLCASTSRGKETQYFGPGTRLLVL.

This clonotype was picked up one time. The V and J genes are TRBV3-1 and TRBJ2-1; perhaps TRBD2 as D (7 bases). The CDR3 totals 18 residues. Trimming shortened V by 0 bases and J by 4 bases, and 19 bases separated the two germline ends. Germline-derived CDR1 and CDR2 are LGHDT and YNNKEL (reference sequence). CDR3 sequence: CASSQDRWGGAYYNEQFF. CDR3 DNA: TGTGCCAGCAGCCAAGATCGATGGGGGGGGGCGTATTACAATGAGCAGTTCTTC.

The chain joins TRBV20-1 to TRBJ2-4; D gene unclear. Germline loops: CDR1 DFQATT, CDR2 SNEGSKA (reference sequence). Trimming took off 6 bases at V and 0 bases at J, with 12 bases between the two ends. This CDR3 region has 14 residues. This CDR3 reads CSAEFILAKNIQYF. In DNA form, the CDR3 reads TGCAGTGCGGAATTTATTCTAGCCAAAAACATTCAGTACTTC.

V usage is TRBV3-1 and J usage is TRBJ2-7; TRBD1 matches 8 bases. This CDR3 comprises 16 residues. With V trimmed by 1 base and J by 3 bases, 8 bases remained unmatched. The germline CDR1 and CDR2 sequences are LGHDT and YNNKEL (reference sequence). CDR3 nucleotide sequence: TGTGCCAGCAGCCAAGTTCTGGACAGGGTTTTCTACGAGCAGTACTTC. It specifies CASSQVLDRVFYEQYF.

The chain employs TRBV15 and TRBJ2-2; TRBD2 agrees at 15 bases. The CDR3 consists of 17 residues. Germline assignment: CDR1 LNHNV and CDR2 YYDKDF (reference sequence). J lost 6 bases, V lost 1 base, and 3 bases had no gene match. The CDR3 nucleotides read TGTGCCACCAGCAGAGTTCGGACTAGCGGGGGGGCCGGGGAGCTGTTTTTT. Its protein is CATSRVRTSGGAGELFF.

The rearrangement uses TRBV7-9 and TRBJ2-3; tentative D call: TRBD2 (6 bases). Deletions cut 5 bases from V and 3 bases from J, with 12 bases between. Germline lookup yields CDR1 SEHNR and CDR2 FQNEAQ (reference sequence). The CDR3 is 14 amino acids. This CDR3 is CASSRTAGTDTQYF. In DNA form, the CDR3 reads TGTGCCAGCAGCCGGACCGCGGGGACAGATACGCAGTATTTT.

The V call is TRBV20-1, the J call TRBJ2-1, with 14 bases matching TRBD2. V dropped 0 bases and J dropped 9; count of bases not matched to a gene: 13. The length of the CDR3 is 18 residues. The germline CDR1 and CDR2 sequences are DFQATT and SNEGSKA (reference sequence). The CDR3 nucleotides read TGCAGTGCTAGAGATCTGATGAGGACTAGCGGGAGGCATGGTGAGCAGTTCTTC. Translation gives CSARDLMRTSGRHGEQFF.

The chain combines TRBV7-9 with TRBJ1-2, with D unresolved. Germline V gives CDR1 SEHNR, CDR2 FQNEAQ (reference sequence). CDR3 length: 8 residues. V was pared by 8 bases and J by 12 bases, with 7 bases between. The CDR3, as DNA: TGTGCCAGCGCTCCCGACACCTTC. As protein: CASAPDTF.

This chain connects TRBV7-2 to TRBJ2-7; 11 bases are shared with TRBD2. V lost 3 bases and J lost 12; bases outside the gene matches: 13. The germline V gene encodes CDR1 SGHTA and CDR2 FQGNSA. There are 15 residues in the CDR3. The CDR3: CASSFGLLAGDPPYF. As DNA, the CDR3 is TGTGCCAGCAGCTTCGGTCTACTAGCGGGGGACCCCCCGTACTTC. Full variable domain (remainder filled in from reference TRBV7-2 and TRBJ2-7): GAGVSQSPSNKVTEKGKDVELRCDPISGHTALYWYRQSLGQGLEFLIYFQGNSAPDKSGLPSDRFSAERTGGSVSTLTIQRTQQEDSAVYLCASSFGLLAGDPPYFGPGTRLTVT.

The CDR3 reads CAWSVRRGRTDTQYF. CDR3 DNA sequence: TGTGCCTGGAGTGTACGGCGCGGTCGCACAGATACGCAGTATTTT. The chain employs TRBV30 and TRBJ2-3, with D hard to call. V lost 0 bases and J lost 1, with 11 bases in between. Germline values: CDR1 GTSNPN, CDR2 SVGIG (reference sequence). This CDR3 region has 15 residues.

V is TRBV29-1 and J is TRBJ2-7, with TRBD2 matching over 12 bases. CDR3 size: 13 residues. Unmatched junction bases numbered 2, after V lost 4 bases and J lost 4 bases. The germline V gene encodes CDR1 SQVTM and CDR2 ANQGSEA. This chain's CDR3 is CSVVLAGGYEQYF. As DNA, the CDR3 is TGCAGCGTTGTCCTAGCGGGAGGGTACGAGCAGTACTTC.

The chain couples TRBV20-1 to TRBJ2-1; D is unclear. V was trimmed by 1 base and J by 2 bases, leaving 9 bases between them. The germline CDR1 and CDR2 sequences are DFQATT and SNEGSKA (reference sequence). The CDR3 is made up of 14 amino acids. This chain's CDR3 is CSARAPAPYNEQFF. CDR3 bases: TGCAGTGCTAGAGCCCCAGCACCCTACAATGAGCAGTTCTTC.

For the CDR3, the DNA is TGTGCCACCCGGACGGGGGACTCCTACGAGCAGTACTTC. Protein sequence: CATRTGDSYEQYF. The chain couples TRBV6-1 to TRBJ2-7, with D possibly TRBD2 on 6 matching bases. This CDR3 is built from 13 residues. Germline lookup yields CDR1 MNHNS and CDR2 SASEGT. Between the trimmed V and J ends, which lost 10 bases and 0 bases, there was a span of 13 bases.

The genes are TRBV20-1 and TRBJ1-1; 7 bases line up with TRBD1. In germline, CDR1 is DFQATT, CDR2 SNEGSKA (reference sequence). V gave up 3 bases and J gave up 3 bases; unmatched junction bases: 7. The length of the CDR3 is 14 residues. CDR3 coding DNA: TGCAGTGCTAGTCAAGAGGGGGCGTACACTGAAGCTTTCTTT. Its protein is CSASQEGAYTEAFF.

CDR3 amino acids: CASSARDTIYEQYF. DNA of the CDR3: TGTGCCAGCAGCGCCCGGGACACGATCTACGAGCAGTACTTC. The V gene is TRBV14, the J gene TRBJ2-7, with D perhaps matching TRBD1 (6 bases). The CDR3 is 14 amino acids. The V gene's germline CDR1 is SGHDN and CDR2 FVKESK. V lost 5 bases, J lost 3 bases, and 14 bases lay in between.

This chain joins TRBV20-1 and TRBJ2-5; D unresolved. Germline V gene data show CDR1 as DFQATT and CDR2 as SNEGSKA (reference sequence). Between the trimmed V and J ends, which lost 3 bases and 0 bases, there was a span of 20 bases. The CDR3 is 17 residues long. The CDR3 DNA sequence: TGCAGTGCTAGGGCCCCAAGTCGATGGGAAGACCAAGAGACCCAGTACTTC. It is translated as CSARAPSRWEDQETQYF.

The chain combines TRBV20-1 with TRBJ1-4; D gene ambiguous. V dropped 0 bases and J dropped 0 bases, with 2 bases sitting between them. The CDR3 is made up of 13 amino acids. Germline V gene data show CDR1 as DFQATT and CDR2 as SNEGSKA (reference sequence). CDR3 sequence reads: CSARDPTNEKLFF. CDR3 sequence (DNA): TGCAGTGCTAGAGACCCAACTAATGAAAAACTGTTTTTT.